This is a list of T cell receptor beta chains from one sample in a study of blood T cells in healthy people across ages. MiXCR, run by TCRdb on the 5' RACE reads, gives a single entry per CDR3 protein. Here the sample spans roughly 800,000 distinct CDR3 sequences, 58% being singletons. The sample consisted of blood. The origin of the receptors is a man aged 25-45 years in good health. Both conserved end residues are part of each CDR3.

cdr3_aa v_call
CASSRQGPEFVNEQFF TRBV4-2
CASSGRRSSYNEQFF TRBV2
CASSYTGQGNTEAFF TRBV6-6
CASVRAINEQFF TRBV6-1
CASSFPGNEQFF TRBV12-3/TRBV12-4
CSVVLGGGYTF TRBV29-1
CASSQDLTGMEAFF TRBV3-1
CSARAGTFYNSPLHF TRBV20-1
CASSPNLQGYGYTF TRBV6-5
CASSDPGDNEKYSNYGYTF TRBV6-1
CASGGDLLAKNIQYF TRBV2
CSVDLGESSYNEQFF TRBV29-1
CASSQEGGDGYEQYF TRBV4-1
CASSHRRMAGQETQYF TRBV14
CASTFQGGYTF TRBV6-6
CASSLQGRAGSDTQYF TRBV7-3
CSVEGQGGDSYEQYF TRBV29-1
CSATGTGVRSNQPQHF TRBV20-1
CASSVVVNTEAFF TRBV9
CSARQEGVGAFF TRBV29-1
CAWSALGRNYGYTF TRBV30
CASSLALLAGGETQYF TRBV5-1
CASPSGSNEQFF TRBV7-9
CASSVELVALESYEQYF TRBV9